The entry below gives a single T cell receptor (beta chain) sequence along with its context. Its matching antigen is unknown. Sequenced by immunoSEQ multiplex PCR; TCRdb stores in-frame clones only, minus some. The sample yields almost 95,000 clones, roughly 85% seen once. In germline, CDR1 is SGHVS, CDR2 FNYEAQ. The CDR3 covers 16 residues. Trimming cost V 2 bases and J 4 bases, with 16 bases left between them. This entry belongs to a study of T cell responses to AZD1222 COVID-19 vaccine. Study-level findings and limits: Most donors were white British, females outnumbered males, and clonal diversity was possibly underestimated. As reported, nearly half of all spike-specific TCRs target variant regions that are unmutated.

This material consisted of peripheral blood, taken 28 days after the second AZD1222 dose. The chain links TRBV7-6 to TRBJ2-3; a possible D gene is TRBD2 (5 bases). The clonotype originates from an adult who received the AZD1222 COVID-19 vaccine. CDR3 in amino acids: CASSLSPGRAPDTQYF. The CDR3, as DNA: TGTGCCAGCAGCTTAAGCCCCGGGCGGGCTCCAGATACGCAGTATTTT.